Each of the 21 T cell receptor beta chains below was sequenced from the same sample in a study of blood T cell repertoires in COVID-19. Some clones are missing from TCRdb's copy, which holds only in-frame ones; the method was immunoSEQ multiplex PCR. Here the sample spans under 95,000 clones, about 83% being singletons. Sequenced: peripheral blood. Receptors were obtained from a woman in her 70s with acute or convalescent COVID-19.

Turning to this clone: The junction differs from germline at one of its ends, possibly a read error. This chain joins TRBV7-7 and TRBJ2-2; tentative D call: TRBD1 (6 bases). This CDR3 has 14 residues. Per the germline V gene, CDR1 is SSHAT and CDR2 is FNYEAQ (reference sequence). CDR3 DNA: TGTGCTAGCAGCCTACAGGGAAACACCGGGGAGCTGTTTTTT. Translated, it gives CASSLQGNTGELFF.

V gene TRBV10-3 combines with J gene TRBJ1-2, with D uncertain. Trimming removed 7 bases at V and 3 bases at J, with 15 bases between. The germline CDR1 and CDR2 sequences are ENHRY and SYGVKD. The CDR3 runs 14 residues. The CDR3 loop is CAITNLVFYYGYTF. The CDR3 DNA sequence: TGTGCCATCACAAACTTGGTATTTTACTATGGCTACACCTTC.

The J gene is TRBJ1-2, the V gene TRBV18; D unresolved. The germline gives CDR1 KGHSH, CDR2 LQKENI. V lost 5 bases and J 1 base, leaving 11 bases between the germline ends. The length of the CDR3 is 14 residues. The DNA of the CDR3 is TGTGCCAGCTCAGCCCAGACAAGTAACTATGGCTACACCTTC. Its translation is CASSAQTSNYGYTF.

The chain uses TRBV27 and TRBJ2-1; 11 nucleotides align to TRBD2. Germline CDR1 MNHEY, CDR2 SMNVEV (reference sequence). This CDR3 is 15 amino acids long. Losses at the gene ends were 3 bases for V and 7 bases for J; bases not matched to a gene: 5. The CDR3 DNA sequence: TGTGCCAGCAGTTTCGGACTAGCGGGTAAAAATGAGCAGTTCTTC. Its protein product is CASSFGLAGKNEQFF.

This clone was detected once. This rearrangement joins TRBV25-1 to TRBJ1-1; tentatively, D is TRBD1 (5 bases). Per the germline V gene, CDR1 is MGHDK and CDR2 is SYGVNS. The germline V and J ends were trimmed by 2 bases and 7 bases, with 8 bases remaining between them. The CDR3 sequence is 12 residues long. CDR3 in amino acids: CASSEGGGEAFF. Written as DNA, the CDR3 is TGTGCCAGCAGTGAAGGGGGAGGTGAAGCTTTCTTT.

This clone was picked up one time. Written as DNA, the CDR3 is TGTGCCAGCAGCCCGGACACGAACACTGAAGCTTTCTTT. Amino acids: CASSPDTNTEAFF. This rearrangement joins TRBV2 to TRBJ1-1, with D maybe TRBD1 (5 bases). CDR3 length equals 13 residues. Germline V CDR1 and CDR2: SNHLY, FYNNEI. The V end lost 6 bases, the J end lost 1 base, and 9 bases lay between the germline ends.

This chain joins TRBV19 and TRBJ2-7; tentative D call: TRBD2 (7 bases). From germline, CDR1 is LNHDA and CDR2 SQIVND (reference sequence). The CDR3 has 15 amino acids. V dropped 6 bases and J dropped 2 bases, with 17 bases sitting between them. CDR3 DNA: TGTGCCAGTAGCCCCGTGGGGGGGCTCACCTACGAGCAGTACTTC. This sequence encodes CASSPVGGLTYEQYF.

About this clone itself: Other DNA sequences in the sample encode the same CDR3. V gene TRBV9 combines with J gene TRBJ1-2, with D unresolved. The CDR3 runs 14 residues. V lost 0 bases and J lost 4, with 10 bases in between. Germline V gives CDR1 SGDLS, CDR2 YYNGEE. CDR3 sequence: CASSVGGGFYGYTF. In DNA form, the CDR3 reads TGTGCCAGCAGCGTAGGCGGCGGCTTCTATGGCTACACCTTC.

The rearrangement links TRBV5-8 to TRBJ1-3, with TRBD1 as a possible D gene (5 bases). The germline CDR1 and CDR2 sequences are SGHTS and YDEGEE. This CDR3 is 14 amino acids long. V was trimmed by 5 bases and J by 0 bases, leaving 9 bases between them. DNA for the CDR3: TGTGCCAGCAGTTCAGGGAACTCTGGAAACACCATATATTTT. Protein product: CASSSGNSGNTIYF.

This clone was seen once. V gene TRBV4-1 combines with J gene TRBJ2-6, with D unclear. This CDR3 contains 17 residues. The V end was cut by 4 bases, the J end by 0 bases, with 13 bases between. Germline V gene sequence: CDR1 MGHRA, CDR2 YSYEKL. The CDR3 sequence is CASSRPLESSGANVLTF. The CDR3 DNA follows: TGCGCCAGCAGCCGCCCTTTGGAGAGCTCTGGGGCCAACGTCCTGACTTTC.

The rearrangement uses TRBV2 and TRBJ2-1, with a possible D match to TRBD2 (6 bases). This CDR3 is built from 14 residues. Trimming removed 6 bases from V and 8 bases from J, with 17 bases in between. CDR1 and CDR2 (germline): SNHLY, FYNNEI. The CDR3 reads CASSDRLGLDEQFF. In nucleotides, the CDR3 is TGTGCCAGCAGCGATCGACTAGGCCTGGATGAGCAGTTCTTC.

This sequence joins TRBV7-2 and TRBJ1-1; D is uncertain. Germline V gene sequence: CDR1 SGHTA, CDR2 FQGNSA. The V end lost 0 bases, the J end lost 8 bases, and 13 bases lay between the germline ends. This CDR3 has 14 amino acids. CDR3 nucleotide sequence: TGTGCCAGCAGCTTAGCGCAAACTTTATCCGAAGCTTTCTTT. As protein: CASSLAQTLSEAFF. Complete variable domain (other parts from reference TRBV7-2 and TRBJ1-1): GAGVSQSPSNKVTEKGKDVELRCDPISGHTALYWYRQSLGQGLEFLIYFQGNSAPDKSGLPSDRFSAERTGGSVSTLTIQRTQQEDSAVYLCASSLAQTLSEAFFGQGTRLTVV.

The chain recombines TRBV28 with TRBJ2-5, with 8 bases that match TRBD1. CDR3 size: 15 residues. CDR1 is MDHEN, CDR2 SYDVKM, per germline. The ends lost 3 bases at V and 5 bases at J; junction bases unmatched: 8. In nucleotides, the CDR3 is TGTGCCAGCAGTTTTAGCAGGGGGCTGGGGGAGACCCAGTACTTC. Protein: CASSFSRGLGETQYF.

The chain uses TRBV4-1 and TRBJ1-5; D remains ambiguous. Trimming removed 1 base at V and 4 bases at J, with 8 bases between. The CDR3 length is 14 residues. Germline CDR1 MGHRA, CDR2 YSYEKL. In nucleotides, the CDR3 is TGCGCCAGCAGCCAAGTCTCCGTAAATCAGCCCCAGCATTTT. This sequence encodes CASSQVSVNQPQHF.

The V and J genes are TRBV28 and TRBJ2-3, with D possibly being TRBD1 (5 bases). The V gene's germline CDR1 is MDHEN and CDR2 SYDVKM. This CDR3 has 14 amino acids. The V and J ends lost 5 bases and 2 bases respectively, with 11 bases between them. CDR3 protein: CASSMTEFTDTQYF. The CDR3 DNA sequence: TGTGCCAGCAGTATGACAGAGTTCACAGATACGCAGTATTTT.

V gene TRBV3-1 (or the pseudogene TRBV3-2) combines with J gene TRBJ2-7, with TRBD2 identical over 14 bases. V shed 5 bases and J 2 bases; nucleotides not matched to a gene: 2. Looked up from germline, CDR1 is LGHDT and CDR2 is YNNKEL (reference sequence). The CDR3 consists of 15 residues. The CDR3 sequence: CASSSGLAGAYEQYF. Here the CDR3 DNA reads TGTGCCAGCAGCTCGGGACTAGCGGGGGCCTACGAGCAGTACTTC.

To note about this clone: The junction departs from germline at one end; a sequencing error may be responsible. The rearrangement links TRBV7-7 to TRBJ2-5; 11 bases are a match to TRBD1. The germline V gene has CDR1 SSHAT and CDR2 FNYEAQ (reference sequence). CDR3 length: 15 amino acids. The CDR3 DNA reads as TGTGCTAGCAGCTTAGTGGACAGGGGGCGAGAGACCCAGTACTTC. Amino acid sequence: CASSLVDRGRETQYF.

V and J are TRBV4-2 and TRBJ1-1; 11 bases are shared with TRBD1. CDR3 length: 14 amino acids. CDR1 is LGHNA, CDR2 YNFKEQ, per germline. After removal of 4 bases from V and 4 bases from J, the junction contained 2 bases not matched to a gene. CDR3 region: CASSRGQGATEAFF. For the CDR3, the DNA is TGTGCCAGCAGCCGAGGACAGGGGGCCACTGAAGCTTTCTTT.

This chain uses TRBV11-2 with TRBJ2-5; TRBD2 aligns across 8 bases. Germline CDR1 and CDR2: SGHAT and FQNNGV. V gave up 3 bases and J gave up 1 base; unmatched junction bases: 1. This CDR3 has 14 residues. CDR3 sequence (DNA): TGTGCCAGCAGCTTTCTAGCGGGCCAAGAGACCCAGTACTTC. Protein product: CASSFLAGQETQYF. Variable domain in full (rest from reference TRBV11-2 and TRBJ2-5): EAGVAQSPRYKIIEKRQSVAFWCNPISGHATLYWYQQILGQGPKLLIQFQNNGVVDDSQLPKDRFSAERLKGVDSTLKIQPAKLEDSAVYLCASSFLAGQETQYFGPGTRLLVL.

V gene TRBV7-9 combines with J gene TRBJ1-1; tentatively, D is TRBD1 (5 bases). CDR1 SEHNR and CDR2 FQNEAQ come from the germline V gene (reference sequence). The length of the CDR3 is 16 residues. The V gene lost 2 bases and the J gene lost 4 bases, with 17 bases spanning the gap. CDR3 DNA sequence: TGTGCCAGCAGCTTATTATGGGGCGAACGTGGCACTGAAGCTTTCTTT. Its protein is CASSLLWGERGTEAFF.

This clone was picked up a small number of times. The J gene is TRBJ1-2, the V gene TRBV28; 7 positions match TRBD1. Germline V lookup: CDR1 MDHEN, CDR2 SYDVKM. V shed 5 bases, J shed 7 bases, and the junction held 7 bases outside the gene matches. This CDR3 has 13 residues. CDR3 in DNA: TGTGCCAGCAGTCAATTAACAGGGGTTGGCTACACCTTC. Its translation is CASSQLTGVGYTF.